This TCR beta chain was sequenced for a study of T cell repertoires in cytomegalovirus infection. TCRdb re-derived calls from the reads in MiXCR, one entry per CDR3 protein. This table holds some 500,000 distinct CDR3 sequences, under 45% found once. This clonotype was detected a few times. Its antigen is unknown. CDR1 and CDR2 from the germline V gene are LNHNV and YYDKDF (reference sequence). Trimming cost V 0 bases and J 6 bases, with 15 bases left between them. The CDR3 extends over 16 amino acids. The chain employs TRBV15 and TRBJ2-1; D ambiguous. Here the sequenced sample was cultured PBMCs, taken from culture after CMV antigen stimulation. The source of this sequence is a human donor in good health (CMV status not recorded). Some clones in this sample may be carry-over from other donors' samples. CDR3 protein: CATSRDPPRIGNEQFF. The CDR3 DNA follows: TGTGCCACCAGCAGAGACCCCCCCCGGATTGGCAATGAGCAGTTCTTC. The variable domain in full, completed from reference TRBV15 and TRBJ2-1, reads DAMVIQNPRYQVTQFGKPVTLSCSQTLNHNVMYWYQQKSSQAPKLLFHYYDKDFNNEADTPDNFQSRRPNTSFCFLDIRSPGLGDTAMYLCATSRDPPRIGNEQFFGPGTRLTVL.